Sequencing of this T cell receptor beta chain was carried out in a study of response to subunit inactivated influenza vaccine. In regard to this clonotype: Its specificity is unknown.

One entry per CDR3 protein, called by TCRdb with MiXCR from the RT-PCR reads. The repertoire holds about 310,000 distinct CDR3 sequences, with about a fifth as singletons. Study observations and caveats: Each seasonal influenza vaccination recruits few new T cells, the authors suggested.

The CDR3 has 15 residues. V dropped 5 bases and J dropped 0 bases, with 11 bases sitting between them. The input for sequencing was PBMCs from blood, taken 21 months after vaccination. The chain is built from TRBV12-3 or TRBV12-4 and TRBJ1-5; perhaps TRBD1 as D (5 bases). The sequence came from a man between 50 and 70 years old who received an inactivated influenza vaccine. CDR3 nucleotides: TGTGCCAGCAGTCCAACAGGACATAGCAATCAGCCCCAGCATTTT. Its protein is CASSPTGHSNQPQHF.